The 28 T cell receptor beta chains given below trace back to one sample, sequenced in a study of T cells in Graves' hyperthyroidism and ophthalmopathy. Researchers took RNA transcripts and amplified the TCR beta CDR3 regions from them. HTBI primers were employed in a first-round RT-PCR of the TCR CDR3. Via MiXCR, TCRdb re-called the multiplex PCR reads, giving one row per CDR3 protein. The sample includes 350,000 to 400,000 distinct CDR3 sequences, less than 20% of them seen just once. Sequenced input: blood. The receptors were gathered from a man aged 18 to 30 with Graves' ophthalmopathy.

This clonotype was seen a few times. The genes are TRBV20-1 and TRBJ1-5; D call uncertain. V lost 5 bases to trimming and J lost 5 bases, with 22 bases between them. Germline CDR1 is DFQATT and CDR2 is SNEGSKA (reference sequence). CDR3 length: 16 amino acids. The DNA for the CDR3 is TGCAGTGCTCAGATCTTAAGCTTCCGAGCGGATCAGCCCCAGCATTTT. Translated, it gives CSAQILSFRADQPQHF.

V and J are TRBV7-9 and TRBJ1-2; D remains unclear. Trimming removed 5 bases at V and 8 bases at J, with 21 bases between. The length of the CDR3 is 15 residues. The germline gives CDR1 SEHNR, CDR2 FQNEAQ (reference sequence). DNA of the CDR3: TGTGCCAGCAGCCCCTCAACGGTCGAGGCGGGCGGCTACACCTTC. Translated: CASSPSTVEAGGYTF.

This chain joins TRBV25-1 and TRBJ1-6, with D unresolved. The ends were cut back, 2 bases at V and 7 bases at J, with 12 bases in the middle. Looked up from germline, CDR1 is MGHDK and CDR2 is SYGVNS. There are 15 residues in the CDR3. The CDR3 region is CASSETRVGNSPLHF. The CDR3 DNA sequence: TGTGCCAGCAGTGAAACCCGGGTCGGGAATTCACCCCTCCACTTT.

This clonotype was detected ten times or more. J is TRBJ2-3 and V is TRBV7-8, with a tentative D call TRBD2 (5 bases). Germline lookup yields CDR1 SGHVS and CDR2 FQNEAQ. The V end lost 3 bases, the J end lost 2 bases, and 12 bases lay between the germline ends. The CDR3 has 15 residues. Here the CDR3 reads CASSLEAALTDTQYF. In DNA form, the CDR3 reads TGTGCCAGCAGCTTGGAGGCAGCCCTCACAGATACGCAGTATTTT.

Many counts were recorded for this clonotype. V is TRBV5-1 and J is TRBJ2-7, with D possibly being TRBD1 or TRBD2 (6 bases each). From germline, CDR1 is SGHRS and CDR2 YFSETQ. V lost 10 bases, J lost 0 bases, and 17 bases lay in between. The CDR3 has 14 residues. CDR3 residues: CASGDGGSSYEQYF. The CDR3 DNA sequence: TGCGCCTCAGGAGACGGGGGCAGCTCCTACGAGCAGTACTTC.

This rearrangement joins TRBV6-2 or TRBV6-3 to TRBJ2-3, with 8 bases identical to TRBD2. Germline V gene lookup returns CDR1 MNHEY and CDR2 SVGEGT. V was clipped by 2 bases and J by 0 bases; unmatched bases: 7. This CDR3 spans 17 amino acids. Here the CDR3 reads CASSYARGGLSTDTQYF. DNA for the CDR3: TGTGCCAGCAGTTACGCACGGGGGGGATTAAGCACAGATACGCAGTATTTT.

This clonotype has only a few counts. V usage is TRBV2 and J usage is TRBJ1-3; D possibly corresponds to TRBD1 (5 bases). There are 12 residues in the CDR3. The ends were cut back, 11 bases at V and 11 bases at J, with 19 bases in the middle. CDR1 is SNHLY and CDR2 is FYNNEI in the germline V gene. CDR3 amino acids: CASGAGYTPIYF. CDR3 in DNA: TGTGCCTCCGGGGCAGGGTATACCCCCATATATTTT.

The chain combines TRBV7-2 with TRBJ1-5; D may be TRBD1 (5 bases). CDR1 is SGHTA and CDR2 is FQGNSA in the germline V gene. The CDR3 length is 15 residues. The ends were cut back, 6 bases at V and 5 bases at J, with 17 bases in the middle. The DNA of the CDR3 is TGTGCCAGCAGTCCCGCGGCGGGGGGAGATCAGCCCCAGCATTTT. Protein product: CASSPAAGGDQPQHF.

The rearrangement joins TRBV5-1 to TRBJ1-3, with a weak D call TRBD1 (6 bases). Germline values: CDR1 SGHRS, CDR2 YFSETQ. The CDR3 contains 15 residues. The V and J ends lost 0 bases and 2 bases respectively, with 9 bases between them. The CDR3 DNA follows: TGCGCCAGCAGCTTGGTGGCAGGGGCTGGAAACACCATATATTTT. Translated, it gives CASSLVAGAGNTIYF.

V usage is TRBV20-1 and J usage is TRBJ2-1, with D possibly being TRBD1 or TRBD2 (7 bases each). Germline V CDR1 and CDR2: DFQATT, SNEGSKA (reference sequence). V was cut by 3 bases and J by 2 bases, with 14 bases left in between. This CDR3 spans 15 amino acids. The CDR3 loop is CSASDREGAYNEQFF. CDR3 sequence (DNA): TGCAGTGCTAGTGACAGGGAGGGGGCCTACAATGAGCAGTTCTTC.

This clonotype was detected ten times or more. V and J are TRBV28 and TRBJ2-7; no clear D. V lost 9 bases, J lost 2 bases, and 17 bases lay in between. This CDR3 is 14 amino acids long. The V gene's germline CDR1 is MDHEN and CDR2 SYDVKM. The CDR3 DNA is TGTGCCAGTAGGATGTCGGGTGACCCCTACGAGCAGTACTTC. Amino acids: CASRMSGDPYEQYF.

This clonotype was recorded many times. This chain connects TRBV2 to TRBJ2-3; a possible D gene is TRBD2 (5 bases). The germline CDR1 and CDR2 sequences are SNHLY and FYNNEI. The CDR3 length is 14 residues. Deletions cut 7 bases from V and 1 base from J, with 12 bases between. The CDR3: CASTSGWGTDTQYF. CDR3 coding DNA: TGTGCCAGCACCTCGGGGTGGGGCACAGATACGCAGTATTTT.

This chain joins TRBV20-1 and TRBJ1-2; 7 bases map to TRBD1. The CDR3 has 15 amino acids. From germline, CDR1 is DFQATT and CDR2 SNEGSKA (reference sequence). The V and J ends lost 4 bases and 6 bases, in that order; junction bases with no gene match: 14. The CDR3 nucleotides read TGCAGTGCTAACCCTGAACAGGGGCGGAGTAATGGCTACACCTTC. This encodes CSANPEQGRSNGYTF.

This clonotype has a handful of counts. A much larger clone sits a single nucleotide away, making a read error possible. This chain connects TRBV9 to TRBJ2-7; TRBD1 agrees at 8 bases. In germline, CDR1 is SGDLS, CDR2 YYNGEE. J gave up 5 bases and V 3 bases, and 4 bases lay outside the gene matches. The CDR3 totals 13 residues. The CDR3 nucleotides are TGTGCCAGCAGCGGGACAGGGTTCCACGAGCAGTACTTC. Its translation is CASSGTGFHEQYF. The full variable domain, rest sourced from reference TRBV9 and TRBJ2-7, is DSGVTQTPKHLITATGQRVTLRCSPRSGDLSVYWYQQSLDQGLQFLIQYYNGEERAKGNILERFSAQQFPDLHSELNLSSLELGDSALYFCASSGTGFHEQYFGPGTRLTVT.

This clonotype was found a few times. J is TRBJ1-1 and V is TRBV19, with a tentative D call TRBD1 (6 bases). CDR3 length equals 16 residues. Germline V gives CDR1 LNHDA, CDR2 SQIVND (reference sequence). V gave up 3 bases and J gave up 0 bases, with 14 bases separating them. CDR3 sequence reads: CASSMGGGRLNTEAFF. The CDR3 nucleotides are TGTGCCAGTAGTATGGGAGGGGGACGGTTGAACACTGAAGCTTTCTTT.

Ten or more counts support this clonotype. The V call is TRBV2, the J call TRBJ2-5; no definite D call. The CDR3 extends over 12 amino acids. The V gene lost 7 bases and the J gene lost 0 bases, with 6 bases spanning the gap. In germline, CDR1 is SNHLY, CDR2 FYNNEI. CDR3 loop: CASTRYQETQYF. CDR3 DNA: TGTGCCAGCACGAGGTACCAAGAGACCCAGTACTTC.

This chain uses TRBV19 with TRBJ1-6; D is unresolved. The CDR3 length is 14 residues. The V gene's germline CDR1 is LNHDA and CDR2 SQIVND (reference sequence). The V end lost 6 bases, the J end lost 11 bases, and 17 bases lay between the germline ends. CDR3 loop: CASRGAGDGAPLHF. In DNA form, the CDR3 reads TGTGCCAGTAGGGGCGCGGGTGACGGGGCACCCCTCCACTTT.

The V call is TRBV5-1, the J call TRBJ2-7; 9 positions agree with TRBD1. Germline CDR1 SGHRS, CDR2 YFSETQ. There are 17 residues in the CDR3. V lost 3 bases and J lost 3; bases outside the gene matches: 13. The CDR3 DNA is TGCGCCAGCAGCTCAGGGACAGGGACGGGATTGGTCTACGAGCAGTACTTC. This translates into CASSSGTGTGLVYEQYF.

This clonotype was seen more than once but under ten times. The chain uses TRBV19 and TRBJ1-1; 8 bases are a match to TRBD1. J gave up 0 bases and V 1 base, and 1 base lay outside the gene matches. Germline V gene data show CDR1 as LNHDA and CDR2 as SQIVND (reference sequence). The CDR3 length is 15 residues. CDR3 bases: TGTGCCAGTAGTATAGGACAGGGGATGAACACTGAAGCTTTCTTT. As protein: CASSIGQGMNTEAFF.

This clonotype was observed many times. The chain has TRBV6-1 and TRBJ1-1, with D unresolved. Between the trimmed V and J ends, which lost 4 bases and 11 bases, there was a span of 14 bases. Germline CDR1 MNHNS, CDR2 SASEGT. There are 12 residues in the CDR3. CDR3 bases: TGTGCCAGCAGTGCCCCTGCCCTGGCGGCTTTCTTT. This encodes CASSAPALAAFF.

This clonotype showed up many times. This sequence joins TRBV3-1 and TRBJ2-7, with D maybe TRBD1 (6 bases). From germline, CDR1 is LGHDT and CDR2 YNNKEL (reference sequence). With 6 bases removed from V and 4 bases from J, the gap between germline ends came to 13 bases. This CDR3 region has 13 residues. The DNA for the CDR3 is TGTGCCAGCAGTCGGGACACCTATTACGAGCAGTACTTC. It codes for CASSRDTYYEQYF.

V and J are TRBV12-3 or TRBV12-4 and TRBJ1-2, with 8 positions matching TRBD1. CDR3 size: 14 residues. Trimming at V came to 6 bases and at J to 9 bases, leaving 12 bases not matched to a gene. The CDR3 nucleotides read TGTGCCAGCAGAACCGGGACAGGCGATGGACGCTACACCTTC. Its translation: CASRTGTGDGRYTF.

This clonotype was observed many times. V and J are TRBV5-1 and TRBJ1-1; 9 bases agree with TRBD1. This CDR3 is built from 17 residues. Per germline, CDR1 SGHRS and CDR2 YFSETQ. V dropped 4 bases and J dropped 5; count of bases not matched to a gene: 15. In DNA form, the CDR3 reads TGCGCCAGCAGCCGTTATGGGGACAGGGAATACGATACTGAAGCTTTCTTT. Translating it yields CASSRYGDREYDTEAFF.

This clonotype was found many times. V gene TRBV6-1 combines with J gene TRBJ2-2; TRBD1 aligns across 10 bases. CDR1 is MNHNS and CDR2 is SASEGT in the germline V gene. Losses at the gene ends were 4 bases for V and 4 bases for J; bases not matched to a gene: 12. The CDR3 is made up of 18 amino acids. For the CDR3, the DNA is TGTGCCAGCAGTGGGTACCTCGACAGGGGGCGCAGCACCGGGGAGCTGTTTTTT. Protein product: CASSGYLDRGRSTGELFF.

The sample holds many counts of this clonotype. The chain recombines TRBV2 with TRBJ2-1, with D perhaps TRBD1 or TRBD2 (5 bases each). This CDR3 spans 14 amino acids. Germline V gives CDR1 SNHLY, CDR2 FYNNEI. The V gene lost 3 bases and the J gene lost 6 bases, with 12 bases spanning the gap. The CDR3 reads CASSEGVTRNEQFF. DNA for the CDR3: TGTGCCAGCAGTGAGGGGGTGACCCGCAATGAGCAGTTCTTC.

Details on this clonotype: With a much larger clone just one base away, this may be a read error. The chain links TRBV7-2 to TRBJ2-3; D may be TRBD1 (6 bases). The CDR3 runs 13 residues. Germline V gene data show CDR1 as SGHTA and CDR2 as FQGNSA. CDR3 region: CASSLGDTDMQYF. CDR3 in DNA: TGTGCCAGCAGCTTGGGGGACACAGATATGCAGTATTTT.

This rearrangement joins TRBV6-1 to TRBJ2-1; 9 bases align to TRBD2. Germline V lookup: CDR1 MNHNS, CDR2 SASEGT. The CDR3 is made up of 16 amino acids. The junction had 14 bases not matched to a gene; V was cut back by 6 bases and J by 8 bases. In nucleotides, the CDR3 is TGTGCCAGCAGCCCACCGGTGGGGACTAGCATCTATGAGCAGTTCTTC. It encodes CASSPPVGTSIYEQFF.

Only a few counts were recorded for this clonotype. V gene TRBV27 combines with J gene TRBJ1-1, with 10 bases that match TRBD1. V dropped 3 bases and J dropped 11; count of bases not matched to a gene: 9. Germline-derived CDR1 and CDR2 are MNHEY and SMNVEV (reference sequence). The CDR3 totals 14 residues. As DNA, the CDR3 is TGTGCCAGCAGTTTTGACAGGGGGCGACGGTCCGCTTTCTTT. It translates to CASSFDRGRRSAFF.